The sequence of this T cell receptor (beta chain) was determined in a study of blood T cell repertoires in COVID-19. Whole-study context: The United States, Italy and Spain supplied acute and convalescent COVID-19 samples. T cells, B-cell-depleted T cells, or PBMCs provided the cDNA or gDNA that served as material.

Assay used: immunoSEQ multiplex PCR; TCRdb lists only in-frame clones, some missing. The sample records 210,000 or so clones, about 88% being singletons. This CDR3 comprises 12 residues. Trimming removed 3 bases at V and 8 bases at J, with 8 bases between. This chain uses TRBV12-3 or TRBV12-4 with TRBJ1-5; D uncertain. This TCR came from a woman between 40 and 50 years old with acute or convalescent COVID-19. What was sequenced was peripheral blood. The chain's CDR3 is CASSFGEEPQHF. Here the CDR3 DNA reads TGTGCCAGCAGTTTCGGTGAGGAGCCCCAGCATTTT.